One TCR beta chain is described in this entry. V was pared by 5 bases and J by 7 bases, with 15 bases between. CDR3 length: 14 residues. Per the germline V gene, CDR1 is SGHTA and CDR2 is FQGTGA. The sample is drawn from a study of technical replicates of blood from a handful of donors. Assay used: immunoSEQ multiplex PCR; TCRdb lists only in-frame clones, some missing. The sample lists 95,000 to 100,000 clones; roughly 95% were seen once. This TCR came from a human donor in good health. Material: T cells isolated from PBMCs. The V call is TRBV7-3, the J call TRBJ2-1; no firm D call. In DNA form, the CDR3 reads TGTGCCAGCAGCGCCCTTGGGCCCTTTAATGAGCAGTTCTTC. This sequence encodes CASSALGPFNEQFF.